The rows below give T cell receptor beta chains drawn from one sample of a study of vaccination effects on CD4 cells after COVID-19. Profiling relied on immunoSEQ multiplex PCR, and the TCRdb table lists in-frame clones only, not all of them. This sample has under 20,000 clones, with 65% to 75% found just once. These TCRs' antigens remain unknown. The sample in question was CD4+ T cells from PBMCs cultured with SARS-CoV-2 spike peptides, obtained after COVID-19 vaccination. The source of these receptors is a human donor who had a prior SARS-CoV-2 infection. CDR3s include the opening cysteine and the closing phenylalanine or tryptophan. Each record gives: D gene, CDR3 length, V gene, clone size, J gene, CDR3 protein, CDR3 DNA. D genes are given only for firm matches. Not all rows give a size; the values are once, few, many and, for expanded clones, a class.

TRBD1	15	TRBV18	NA	TRBJ2-1	CASSPRDRVSNEQFF	TGTGCCAGCTCACCCCGGGACAGGGTCTCCAATGAGCAGTTCTTC
TRBD1	15	TRBV19	NA	TRBJ2-3	CASSIVQGAADTQYF	TGTGCCAGTAGTATAGTACAGGGGGCGGCAGATACGCAGTATTTT
NA	17	TRBV4-2	NA	TRBJ2-7	CASSQEFAGPSSYEQYF	TGTGCCAGCAGCCAAGAGTTTGCCGGACCGAGCTCCTACGAGCAGTACTTC
NA	11	TRBV20-1	NA	TRBJ2-1	CSASFYNEQFF	TGCAGTGCTAGTTTCTACAATGAGCAGTTCTTC
NA	13	TRBV28	NA	TRBJ2-3	CASRLTGTDTQYF	TGTGCCAGCAGGCTGACAGGTACAGATACGCAGTATTTT
NA	14	TRBV7-2	NA	TRBJ2-7	CASSLASGLYEQYF	TGTGCCAGCAGCTTAGCGAGCGGGCTGTACGAGCAGTACTTC
TRBD2	17	TRBV7-2	NA	TRBJ2-7	CASSLGLLAGGKYEQYF	TGTGCCAGCAGCTTAGGCCTACTAGCGGGAGGAAAGTACGAGCAGTACTTC
NA	13	TRBV18	NA	TRBJ2-3	CASSPYSTDTQYF	TGTGCCAGCTCACCCTATAGCACAGATACGCAGTATTTT
NA	15	TRBV18	NA	TRBJ1-5	CASSPRDVGNQPQHF	TGTGCCAGCTCACCTCGGGACGTCGGGAATCAGCCCCAGCATTTT
TRBD2	17	TRBV19	NA	TRBJ2-5	CASSIRGLAGRQETQYF	TGTGCCAGTAGTATTAGGGGACTAGCGGGAAGGCAAGAGACCCAGTACTTC
NA	16	TRBV19	few	TRBJ2-1	CARARERGRFQNEQFF	TGTGCCAGGGCACGGGAACGGGGGCGGTTCCAAAATGAGCAGTTCTTC
NA	14	TRBV21-1	NA	TRBJ1-1	CASRPGQRYTEAFF	TGTGCCAGCAGACCGGGACAGCGTTACACTGAAGCTTTCTTT
NA	15	TRBV5-4	few	TRBJ1-6	CASSPGWGDNSPLHF	TGTGCCAGCAGCCCCGGGTGGGGGGATAATTCACCCCTCCACTTT
NA	16	TRBV7-8	NA	TRBJ1-2	CASSSRLRADNYGYTF	TGTGCCAGCAGCTCACGATTACGCGCGGATAACTATGGCTACACCTTC
TRBD1	14	TRBV15	NA	TRBJ1-2	CATSRARGQDGYTF	TGTGCCACCAGCAGAGCCAGGGGGCAGGATGGCTACACCTTC
TRBD1	14	TRBV5-4	once	TRBJ2-1	CASSFRDRGNEQFF	TGTGCCAGCAGCTTCAGAGACAGGGGGAATGAGCAGTTCTTC
TRBD2	18	TRBV7-2	NA	TRBJ2-7	CASSFYNPGLADFYEQYF	TGTGCCAGCAGCTTCTACAACCCCGGACTAGCGGATTTCTACGAGCAGTACTTC
NA	15	TRBV5-1	NA	TRBJ1-1	CASSLALGASTEAFF	TGCGCCAGCAGCTTGGCCTTGGGGGCGAGCACTGAAGCTTTCTTT
NA	13	TRBV19	few	TRBJ2-7	CASSMVLGREQYF	TGTGCCAGTAGTATGGTGTTGGGGCGGGAACAGTACTTC
NA	14	TRBV5-4	few	TRBJ2-7	CASSPRASSYEQYF	TGTGCCAGCAGCCCCAGGGCCTCCTCCTACGAGCAGTACTTC
TRBD2	17	TRBV30	NA	TRBJ2-7	CAWSAGRESGADYEQYF	TGTGCCTGGAGTGCCGGACGGGAAAGCGGGGCAGACTACGAGCAGTACTTC
NA	14	TRBV5-8	NA	TRBJ1-5	CASSLYDTSGPQHF	TGTGCCAGCAGCTTATATGACACCTCGGGGCCCCAGCATTTT
NA	13	TRBV5-4	NA	TRBJ2-3	CASSFQGTDTQYF	TGTGCCAGCAGCTTCCAGGGCACAGATACGCAGTATTTT
TRBD1	18	TRBV19	NA	TRBJ2-2	CASTLRGLTLLRTGELFF	TGTGCCAGTACTCTCAGGGGGCTGACCCTCTTGAGGACCGGGGAGCTGTTTTTT
TRBD2	18	TRBV11-2	few	TRBJ2-4	CASSRRTSGGVAKNIQYF	TGTGCCAGCAGCCGAAGGACTAGCGGGGGGGTAGCCAAAAACATTCAGTACTTC
TRBD1	14	TRBV7-2	NA	TRBJ2-1	CASSSYGQGRKQFF	TGTGCCAGCAGCTCCTACGGACAGGGGAGGAAGCAGTTCTTC
TRBD1	15	TRBV27	NA	TRBJ2-1	CASSSYRGLSNEQFF	TGTGCCAGCAGTTCCTACAGGGGGCTGAGCAATGAGCAGTTCTTC
NA	15	TRBV2	NA	TRBJ2-7	CASSGAWQTNYEQYF	TGTGCCAGCAGCGGTGCTTGGCAGACAAACTACGAGCAGTACTTC
NA	11	TRBV12-5	few	TRBJ1-2	CASGASVGYTF	TGTGCTAGTGGTGCTTCGGTTGGCTACACCTTC
TRBD1	16	TRBV4-1	NA	TRBJ1-4	CASSQATGTANEKLFF	TGCGCCAGCAGCCAGGCGACCGGGACAGCTAATGAAAAACTGTTTTTT
NA	12	TRBV24-1	NA	TRBJ2-7	CATSNHRDEQYF	TGTGCCACCTCCAATCACAGGGACGAGCAGTACTTC
TRBD2	17	TRBV4-1	NA	TRBJ2-4	CASSVLAGGPGKNIQYF	TGCGCCAGCAGCGTCCTAGCGGGAGGGCCGGGCAAAAACATTCAGTACTTC
NA	14	TRBV2	NA	TRBJ2-7	CASRVGGPTYEQYF	TGTGCCAGCAGGGTTGGAGGACCGACCTACGAGCAGTACTTC
NA	13	TRBV11-3	NA	TRBJ1-4	CASSPQANEKLFF	TGTGCCAGCAGCCCCCAAGCTAATGAAAAACTGTTTTTT
NA	15	TRBV30	NA	TRBJ1-6	CAWTQPWGRDSPLHF	TGTGCCTGGACTCAACCTTGGGGGCGAGATTCACCCCTCCACTTT
TRBD1	15	TRBV3-1/TRBV3-2	few	TRBJ2-1	CASSHGVGQGNEQFF	TGTGCCAGCAGCCATGGTGTAGGACAGGGCAATGAGCAGTTCTTC
NA	13	TRBV11-3	NA	TRBJ1-3	CASSSLPGNTIYF	TGTGCCAGCAGCTCCTTACCTGGAAACACCATATATTTT
NA	12	TRBV19	NA	TRBJ1-3	CASGGRENTIYF	TGTGCCAGTGGGGGACGTGAAAACACCATATATTTT
TRBD1	14	TRBV2	NA	TRBJ1-3	CASNAGQAGNTIYF	TGTGCCAGCAACGCTGGACAGGCTGGAAACACCATATATTTT
NA	14	TRBV7-9	large	TRBJ2-7	CASSFWDTTYEQYF	TGTGCCAGCAGCTTTTGGGACACCACCTACGAGCAGTACTTC
NA	14	TRBV5-1	NA	TRBJ1-1	CASSLIRPNTEAFF	TGCGCCAGCAGCTTGATAAGGCCGAACACTGAAGCTTTCTTT
NA	15	TRBV12-5	NA	TRBJ2-1	CASGFGFRGQFEQFF	TGTGCTAGTGGTTTTGGGTTCAGGGGTCAATTTGAGCAGTTCTTC
NA	17	TRBV5-1	once	TRBJ2-1	CASSLAPGTSSYNEQFF	TGCGCCAGCAGCTTGGCCCCCGGGACCAGCTCCTACAATGAGCAGTTCTTC
TRBD1	17	TRBV5-1	NA	TRBJ1-6	CASRSGQGSSYNSPLHF	TGCGCCAGCAGGTCGGGACAGGGGAGCTCCTATAATTCACCCCTCCACTTT
NA	14	TRBV3-1/TRBV3-2	NA	TRBJ2-5	CASSPLGGSETQYF	TGTGCCAGCAGCCCGCTGGGGGGCTCGGAGACCCAGTACTTC
TRBD1	17	TRBV5-1	NA	TRBJ2-7	CASSLANSGQGAYEQYF	TGCGCCAGCAGCTTGGCCAATTCGGGACAGGGAGCCTACGAGCAGTACTTC
NA	13	TRBV7-2	NA	TRBJ1-1	CASSFRMNTEAFF	TGTGCCAGCAGCTTTCGGATGAACACTGAAGCTTTCTTT
TRBD2	14	TRBV19	few	TRBJ2-1	CASSWSSGGYEQFF	TGTGCCAGTAGTTGGTCTAGCGGGGGGTATGAGCAGTTCTTC
NA	14	TRBV9	NA	TRBJ2-3	CASSFGLSTDTQYF	TGTGCCAGCAGCTTCGGACTCTCCACAGATACGCAGTATTTT
TRBD1	12	TRBV7-2	NA	TRBJ2-5	CASRRGQETQYF	TGTGCCAGCAGGAGGGGGCAGGAGACCCAGTACTTC